These 27 T cell receptor beta chains came from one sample sequenced in a study of blood T cells in healthy people across ages. Primers used in a second PCR of roughly 6 to 12 cycles were a sample-barcoded 5' primer and a J-beta primer mix. MiXCR, run by TCRdb on the 5' RACE reads, gives a single entry per CDR3 protein. The sample consists of under 2 million distinct CDR3 sequences, about 31% of them appearing once. Sequencing input: blood. These receptors were obtained from a woman under 40 in good health.

This clonotype was observed a few times. The CDR3 DNA sequence: TGTGCCAGCAGCGTCATACCACAGGACACTAACTATGGCTACACCTTC. Protein sequence: CASSVIPQDTNYGYTF. This sequence joins TRBV7-2 and TRBJ1-2, with a tentative D call TRBD1 (5 bases). The length of the CDR3 is 16 residues. V lost 5 bases and J 0 bases, leaving 16 bases between the germline ends. Germline-derived CDR1 and CDR2 are SGHTA and FQGNSA.

In its sample, this clonotype was seen many times. The chain combines TRBV9 with TRBJ1-5; the D is unclear. Trimming left V 0 bases short and J 5 bases short, with 9 bases between. This CDR3 is 14 amino acids long. From germline, CDR1 is SGDLS and CDR2 YYNGEE. CDR3 sequence reads: CASSVDPQDQPQHF. As DNA, the CDR3 is TGTGCCAGCAGCGTAGATCCGCAGGATCAGCCCCAGCATTTT.

This clonotype was seen a few times. V usage is TRBV7-9 and J usage is TRBJ2-5; D not resolved. The germline CDR1 and CDR2 sequences are SEHNR and FQNEAQ (reference sequence). This CDR3 is built from 12 residues. The germline V and J ends were trimmed by 5 bases and 5 bases, with 9 bases remaining between them. This CDR3 is CASSVRMETQYF. The CDR3 DNA reads TGTGCCAGCAGCGTGCGTATGGAGACCCAGTACTTC.

The rearrangement joins TRBV7-9 to TRBJ2-5; D remains unclear. CDR3 length equals 15 residues. Germline values: CDR1 SEHNR, CDR2 FQNEAQ (reference sequence). The V end was cut by 5 bases, the J end by 0 bases, with 13 bases between. DNA of the CDR3: TGTGCCAGCAGCCCGTATCTGCAGGACCAAGAGACCCAGTACTTC. Its protein is CASSPYLQDQETQYF. The full variable domain, completed using reference TRBV7-9 and TRBJ2-5, is DTGVSQNPRHKITKRGQNVTFRCDPISEHNRLYWYRQTLGQGPEFLTYFQNEAQLEKSRLLSDRFSAERPKGSFSTLEIQRTEQGDSAMYLCASSPYLQDQETQYFGPGTRLLVL.

Notes on this clonotype: Mismatch with germline at one junction end may stem from a read error. The genes are TRBV6-1 and TRBJ2-1; TRBD1 aligns across 7 bases. Germline CDR1 and CDR2: MNHNS and SASEGT. The CDR3 consists of 14 residues. The CDR3 nucleotides read TGTGCCGGCAGAGCAGGGGGCTCCTACAATGAGCAGTTCTTC. Its protein is CAGRAGGSYNEQFF.

Concerning this clonotype: A junction end diverges from the germline sequence, so it may reflect a read error. The V gene is TRBV7-2, the J gene TRBJ2-3, with D maybe TRBD1 (6 bases). From germline, CDR1 is SGHTA and CDR2 FQGNSA. This CDR3 has 14 residues. As DNA, the CDR3 is TGTGCCAGCAGACAGGGTGGGAGCAGAGATACGCAGTATTTT. It specifies CASRQGGSRDTQYF.

To note about this clonotype: A much more abundant neighbour one base away suggests this may be a read error. This chain uses TRBV28 with TRBJ2-7; D perhaps matches TRBD1 (5 bases). V was cut by 6 bases and J by 3 bases, with 15 bases left in between. The CDR3 totals 14 residues. Germline V CDR1 and CDR2: MDHEN, SYDVKM. CDR3 in amino acids: CASRPRTRSYEQYF. The CDR3 bases are TGTGCCAGCAGGCCAAGGACAAGGAGCTACGAGCAGTACTTC.

The rearrangement joins TRBV12-3 or TRBV12-4 to TRBJ1-2; D gene uncertain. V shed 7 bases and J shed 4 bases, with 13 bases lying between them. The CDR3 runs 13 residues. The CDR3 sequence: CASTAGRIYGYTF. DNA for the CDR3: TGTGCCAGCACCGCCGGACGGATCTATGGCTACACCTTC.

The chain carries TRBV20-1 and TRBJ1-1; TRBD1 matches 9 bases. The length of the CDR3 is 17 residues. From germline, CDR1 is DFQATT and CDR2 SNEGSKA (reference sequence). J lost 0 bases, V lost 4 bases, and 12 bases had no gene match. CDR3: CSAIQIGTGKVNTEAFF. The DNA for the CDR3 is TGCAGTGCTATTCAGATCGGGACAGGGAAGGTGAACACTGAAGCTTTCTTT.

This clonotype was found a few times. The rearrangement uses TRBV5-1 and TRBJ2-3; 7 bases match TRBD1. V gave up 4 bases and J gave up 2 bases; unmatched junction bases: 10. CDR3 length: 16 amino acids. CDR1 and CDR2 (germline): SGHRS, YFSETQ. CDR3 residues: CASSPGTAHITDTQYF. CDR3 sequence (DNA): TGCGCCAGCAGCCCCGGGACAGCTCATATCACAGATACGCAGTATTTT.

On this clonotype: A read error is possible here, since a much larger clone lies one base away. This CDR3 is CASSLRVRQGTQYF. The CDR3 nucleotides read TGTGCCAGCAGTTTAAGGGTACGGCAAGGGACCCAGTACTTC. This chain joins TRBV12-3 or TRBV12-4 and TRBJ2-5; D is unresolved. The CDR3 runs 14 residues.

With regard to this clonotype: A read error may be the cause here, since a much bigger clone is one base away. CDR3 amino acids: CASSQDGAGGHEQYF. CDR3 nucleotide sequence: TGTGCCAGCAGCCAAGACGGGGCAGGGGGGCACGAGCAGTACTTC. J is TRBJ2-7 and V is TRBV4-2, with a weak D call TRBD1 (7 bases). The CDR3 totals 15 residues. Germline assignment: CDR1 LGHNA and CDR2 YNFKEQ. Trimming cost V 0 bases and J 5 bases, with 14 bases left between them.

The gene calls are TRBV6-1 and TRBJ2-7; TRBD2 agrees at 8 bases. This CDR3 has 16 amino acids. The trim removed 0 bases at V and 2 bases at J, leaving 6 bases unmatched. Germline CDR1 MNHNS, CDR2 SASEGT. The chain's CDR3 is CASSEAPGSGTYEQYF. DNA for the CDR3: TGTGCCAGCAGTGAAGCGCCGGGTAGCGGGACCTACGAGCAGTACTTC.

In this sample, this clonotype turned up many times. The J gene is TRBJ2-7, the V gene TRBV29-1; the match to TRBD1 covers 10 bases. Losses at the gene ends were 1 base for V and 4 bases for J; bases not matched to a gene: 4. The CDR3 is 14 amino acids. Germline CDR1 and CDR2: SQVTM and ANQGSEA. The CDR3: CSVEVGTGEYEQYF. CDR3 in DNA: TGCAGCGTTGAAGTAGGGACAGGGGAATACGAGCAGTACTTC.

This clonotype was seen a handful of times. V and J are TRBV20-1 and TRBJ2-7; TRBD2 aligns across 12 bases. Germline loops: CDR1 DFQATT, CDR2 SNEGSKA (reference sequence). Trimming cost V 7 bases and J 3 bases; bases outside gene matches: 7. CDR3 length equals 14 residues. CDR3 region: CSVPLAGGHYEQYF. In DNA, the CDR3 is TGCAGTGTTCCACTAGCGGGAGGACACTACGAGCAGTACTTC.

A few counts support this clonotype. This chain uses TRBV29-1 with TRBJ2-7, with D possibly matching TRBD2 (7 bases). V lost 6 bases and J 0 bases, leaving 15 bases between the germline ends. Germline CDR1 SQVTM, CDR2 ANQGSEA. The CDR3 length is 14 residues. The chain's CDR3 is CSVKGGASSYEQYF. DNA for the CDR3: TGCAGCGTGAAGGGGGGGGCTAGCTCCTACGAGCAGTACTTC.

This clonotype appeared a few times. The chain employs TRBV6-5 and TRBJ2-1; 7 bases map to TRBD1. The CDR3 loop spans 15 amino acids. After removal of 2 bases from V and 7 bases from J, the junction contained 8 bases not matched to a gene. Germline V gene sequence: CDR1 MNHEY, CDR2 SVGAGI. CDR3 nucleotides: TGTGCCAGCAGTTACGACAGGGCGTTAGGTAATGAGCAGTTCTTC. This sequence encodes CASSYDRALGNEQFF.

Comment on this clonotype: Its ends do not fully match the called genes, so a read error is possible. The genes are TRBV3-1 and TRBJ1-2, with D perhaps matching TRBD1 (6 bases). Germline CDR1 and CDR2: LGHDT and YNNKEL (reference sequence). CDR3 size: 15 residues. For the CDR3, the DNA is TGTGCCAGCAGCCAACCGCTCCCCGGGGGCTATGACTACACCTTC. This sequence encodes CASSQPLPGGYDYTF.

The rearrangement uses TRBV19 and TRBJ1-2, with TRBD1 identical over 7 bases. V dropped 3 bases and J dropped 10; count of bases not matched to a gene: 11. Looked up from germline, CDR1 is LNHDA and CDR2 is SQIVND (reference sequence). CDR3 length: 14 amino acids. CDR3 DNA: TGTGCCAGTAGTATTGGTAGAGACAGGGTTGACTACACCTTC. This translates into CASSIGRDRVDYTF.

The chain carries TRBV7-9 and TRBJ2-2, with 7 bases fitting TRBD2. V lost 7 bases and J lost 2; bases outside the gene matches: 4. The CDR3 runs 14 residues. Germline CDR1 and CDR2: SEHNR and FQNEAQ (reference sequence). The CDR3 spells CASTAGDNTGELFF. Here the CDR3 DNA reads TGTGCCAGCACTGCGGGGGATAACACCGGGGAGCTGTTTTTT.

The chain joins TRBV11-1 to TRBJ1-2, with 7 bases identical to TRBD1. CDR3 size: 17 residues. Trimming cost V 5 bases and J 0 bases; bases outside gene matches: 12. The V gene's germline CDR1 is SGHAT and CDR2 FQDESV (reference sequence). The CDR3 DNA reads TGTGCCAGCAGCCCCCGACAGGGACTACAAGCTAACTATGGCTACACCTTC. Translation: CASSPRQGLQANYGYTF.

V and J are TRBV5-1 and TRBJ2-3; a weak D match, TRBD1 (5 bases). This CDR3 contains 17 residues. Trimming shortened V by 2 bases and J by 2 bases, and 18 bases separated the two germline ends. The germline V gene encodes CDR1 SGHRS and CDR2 YFSETQ. The CDR3 loop is CASSFPAAEGHTDTQYF. In nucleotides, the CDR3 is TGCGCCAGCAGCTTTCCAGCCGCGGAAGGACACACAGATACGCAGTATTTT. Combining the CDR3 with reference TRBV5-1 and TRBJ2-3 gives the whole variable domain KAGVTQTPRYLIKTRGQQVTLSCSPISGHRSVSWYQQTPGQGLQFLFEYFSETQRNKGNFPGRFSGRQFSNSRSEMNVSTLELGDSALYLCASSFPAAEGHTDTQYFGPGTRLTVL.

This clonotype was detected only a few times. The CDR3 DNA follows: TGTGCCAGCAGGTTGGGGGGAGGGAGCTACGAGCAGTACTTC. Protein: CASRLGGGSYEQYF. The chain recombines TRBV28 with TRBJ2-7; TRBD2 matches at 7 bases. The CDR3 loop spans 14 amino acids. In germline, CDR1 is MDHEN, CDR2 SYDVKM. The V gene end was trimmed by 6 bases and the J gene end by 3 bases; junction bases not matched to a gene: 8.

This clonotype came up many times. This chain uses TRBV7-6 with TRBJ2-7, with TRBD2 as a possible D gene (6 bases). The CDR3 is 13 residues long. V lost 5 bases to trimming and J lost 6 bases, with 14 bases between them. Germline V CDR1 and CDR2: SGHVS, FNYEAQ. This CDR3 is CASSPSTSPEQYF. In DNA form, the CDR3 reads TGTGCCAGCAGCCCCTCGACTAGTCCCGAGCAGTACTTC.

The table lists this clonotype with many counts. The chain employs TRBV5-1 and TRBJ2-6; D is uncertain. The V gene's germline CDR1 is SGHRS and CDR2 YFSETQ. The V end lost 4 bases, the J end lost 3 bases, and 11 bases lay between the germline ends. The CDR3 extends over 15 amino acids. The CDR3 sequence: CASSVAASGANVLTF. CDR3 coding DNA: TGCGCCAGCAGCGTTGCGGCTAGTGGGGCCAACGTCCTGACTTTC.

This clonotype was seen only a few times. The chain combines TRBV30 with TRBJ2-5, with D unresolved. CDR1 is GTSNPN, CDR2 SVGIG, per germline (reference sequence). The V and J ends lost 5 bases and 2 bases respectively, with 6 bases between them. The CDR3 contains 11 residues. In DNA, the CDR3 is TGTGCCTGGGGGGTACAAGAGACCCAGTACTTC. Protein sequence: CAWGVQETQYF.

The V call is TRBV24-1, the J call TRBJ2-3, with a weak D call TRBD2 (6 bases). Germline CDR1 and CDR2: KGHDR and SFDVKD. The CDR3 runs 16 residues. V shed 0 bases and J shed 0 bases, with 9 bases lying between them. The CDR3 region is CATSDLYGGSTDTQYF. The CDR3, as DNA: TGTGCCACCAGTGATTTGTACGGGGGAAGCACAGATACGCAGTATTTT.